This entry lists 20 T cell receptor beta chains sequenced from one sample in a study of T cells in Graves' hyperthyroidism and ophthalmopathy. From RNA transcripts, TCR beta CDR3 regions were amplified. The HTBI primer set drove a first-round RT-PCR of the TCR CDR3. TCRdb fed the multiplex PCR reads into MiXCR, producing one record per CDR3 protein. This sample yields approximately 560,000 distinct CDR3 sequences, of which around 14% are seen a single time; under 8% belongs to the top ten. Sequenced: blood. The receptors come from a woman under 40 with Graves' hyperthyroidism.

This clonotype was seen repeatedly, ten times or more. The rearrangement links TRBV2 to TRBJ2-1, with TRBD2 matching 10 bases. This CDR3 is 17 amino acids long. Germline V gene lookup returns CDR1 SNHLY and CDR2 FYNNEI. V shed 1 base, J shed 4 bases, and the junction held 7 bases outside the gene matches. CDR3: CASSEEIAGGPYNEQFF. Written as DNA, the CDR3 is TGTGCCAGCAGTGAAGAGATAGCGGGAGGCCCTTACAATGAGCAGTTCTTC. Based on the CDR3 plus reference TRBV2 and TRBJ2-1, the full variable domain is EPEVTQTPSHQVTQMGQEVILRCVPISNHLYFYWYRQILGQKVEFLVSFYNNEISEKSEIFDDQFSVERPDGSNFTLKIRSTKLEDSAMYFCASSEEIAGGPYNEQFFGPGTRLTVL.

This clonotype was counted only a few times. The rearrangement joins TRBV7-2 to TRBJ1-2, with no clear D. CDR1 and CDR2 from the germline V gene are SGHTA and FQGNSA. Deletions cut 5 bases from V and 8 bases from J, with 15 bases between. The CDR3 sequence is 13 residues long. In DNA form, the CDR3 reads TGTGCCAGCAGCACCGGGCCCGGAGGAGGCTACACCTTC. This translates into CASSTGPGGGYTF.

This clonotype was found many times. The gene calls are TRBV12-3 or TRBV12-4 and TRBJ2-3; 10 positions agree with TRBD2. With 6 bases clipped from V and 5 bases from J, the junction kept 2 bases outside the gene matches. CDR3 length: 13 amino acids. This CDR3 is CASRRLAGDTQYF. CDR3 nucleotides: TGTGCCAGCAGGAGACTAGCGGGAGATACGCAGTATTTT.

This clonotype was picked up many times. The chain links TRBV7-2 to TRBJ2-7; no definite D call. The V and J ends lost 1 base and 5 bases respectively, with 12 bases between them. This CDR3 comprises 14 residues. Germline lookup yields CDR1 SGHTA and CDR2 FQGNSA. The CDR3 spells CASSLVDGVHEQYF. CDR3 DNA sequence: TGTGCCAGCAGCTTAGTGGATGGGGTCCACGAGCAGTACTTC.

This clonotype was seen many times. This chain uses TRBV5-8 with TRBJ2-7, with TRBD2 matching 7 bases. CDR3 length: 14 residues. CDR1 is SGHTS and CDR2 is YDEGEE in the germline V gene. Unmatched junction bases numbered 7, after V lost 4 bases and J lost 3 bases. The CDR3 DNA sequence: TGTGCCAGCAGCCCCTGGGGGGGATACTACGAGCAGTACTTC. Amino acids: CASSPWGGYYEQYF.

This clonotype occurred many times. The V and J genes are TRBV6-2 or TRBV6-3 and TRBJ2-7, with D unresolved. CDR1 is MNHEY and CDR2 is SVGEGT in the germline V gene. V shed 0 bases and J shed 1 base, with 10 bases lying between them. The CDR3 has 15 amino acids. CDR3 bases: TGTGCCAGCAGTTACTCGCAAGTGATTTCCTACGAGCAGTACTTC. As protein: CASSYSQVISYEQYF.

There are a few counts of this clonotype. The DNA for the CDR3 is TGTGCCAGCAGCTTAGGAACACGGTCCTTTTACGAGCAGTACTTC. This gives the protein CASSLGTRSFYEQYF. The V gene is TRBV11-2, the J gene TRBJ2-7; D not resolved. V lost 1 base and J lost 4, with 14 bases in between. This CDR3 comprises 15 residues. CDR1 and CDR2 (germline): SGHAT, FQNNGV.

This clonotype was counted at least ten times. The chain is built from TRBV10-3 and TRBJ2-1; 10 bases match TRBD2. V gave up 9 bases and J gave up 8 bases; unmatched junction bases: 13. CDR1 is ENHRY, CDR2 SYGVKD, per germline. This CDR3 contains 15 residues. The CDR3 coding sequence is TGTGCCATAAACCGGGAGGCTAGCGGGAGCGATGAGCAGTTCTTC. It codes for CAINREASGSDEQFF.

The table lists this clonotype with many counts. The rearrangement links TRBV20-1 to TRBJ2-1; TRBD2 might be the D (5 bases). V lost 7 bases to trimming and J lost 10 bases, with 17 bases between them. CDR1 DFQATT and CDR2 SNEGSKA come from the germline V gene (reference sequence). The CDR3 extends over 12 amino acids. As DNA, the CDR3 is TGCAGTGTACCCAAAGGAGGCTACGAGCAGTTCTTC. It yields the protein CSVPKGGYEQFF.

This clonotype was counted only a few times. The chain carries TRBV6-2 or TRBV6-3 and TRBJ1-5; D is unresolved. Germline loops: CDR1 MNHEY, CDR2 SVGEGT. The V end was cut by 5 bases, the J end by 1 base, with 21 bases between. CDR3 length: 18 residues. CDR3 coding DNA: TGTGCCAGCAGTCCCGACGGACTCCCTACCACAAGCAATCAGCCCCAGCATTTT. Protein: CASSPDGLPTTSNQPQHF.

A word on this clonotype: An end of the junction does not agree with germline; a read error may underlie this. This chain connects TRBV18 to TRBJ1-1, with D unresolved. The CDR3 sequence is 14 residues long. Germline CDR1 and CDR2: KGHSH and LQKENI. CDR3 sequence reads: CASSPLVLNTEALF. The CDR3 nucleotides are TGTGCCAGCTCACCATTAGTCCTGAACACTGAAGCTCTCTTT. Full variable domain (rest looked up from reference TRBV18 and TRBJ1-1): NAGVMQNPRHLVRRRGQEARLRCSPMKGHSHVYWYRQLPEEGLKFMVYLQKENIIDESGMPKERFSAEFPKEGPSILRIQQVVRGDSAAYFCASSPLVLNTEALFGQGTRLTVV.

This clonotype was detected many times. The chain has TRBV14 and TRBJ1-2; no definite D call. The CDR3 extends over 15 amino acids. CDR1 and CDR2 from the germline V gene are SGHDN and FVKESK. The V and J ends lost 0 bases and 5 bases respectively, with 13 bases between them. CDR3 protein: CASSQEGRGYYGYTF. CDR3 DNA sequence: TGTGCCAGCAGCCAAGAAGGACGAGGGTATTATGGCTACACCTTC.

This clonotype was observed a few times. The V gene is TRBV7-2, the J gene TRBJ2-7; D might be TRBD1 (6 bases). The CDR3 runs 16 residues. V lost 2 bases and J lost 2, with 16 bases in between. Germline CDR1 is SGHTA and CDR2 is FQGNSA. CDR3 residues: CASSLSRIRGTYEQYF. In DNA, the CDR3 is TGTGCCAGCAGCTTAAGCCGGATCAGGGGTACCTACGAGCAGTACTTC.

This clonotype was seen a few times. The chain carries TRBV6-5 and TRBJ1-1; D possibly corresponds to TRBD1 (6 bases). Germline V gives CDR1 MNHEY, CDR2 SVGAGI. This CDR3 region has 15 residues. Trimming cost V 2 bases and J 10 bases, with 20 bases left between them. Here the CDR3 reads CASSYAPQGPYGAFF. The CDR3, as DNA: TGTGCCAGCAGTTACGCGCCACAGGGTCCTTACGGAGCTTTCTTT.

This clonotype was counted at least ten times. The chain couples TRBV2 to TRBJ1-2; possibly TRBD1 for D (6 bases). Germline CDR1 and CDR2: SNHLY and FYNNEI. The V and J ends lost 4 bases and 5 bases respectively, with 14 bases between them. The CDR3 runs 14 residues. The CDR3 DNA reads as TGTGCCAGCAGTGGTACTACAGGGTTTTATGGCTACACCTTC. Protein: CASSGTTGFYGYTF.

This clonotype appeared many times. CDR3 nucleotide sequence: TGTGCCAGTAGTCATGCCGGGACAGCTAGCAATCAGCCCCAGCATTTT. This codes for CASSHAGTASNQPQHF. This rearrangement joins TRBV19 to TRBJ1-5; 7 bases agree with TRBD1. The CDR3 loop spans 16 amino acids. J was trimmed by 0 bases and V by 5 bases; bases with no gene match: 7. In germline, CDR1 is LNHDA, CDR2 SQIVND (reference sequence).

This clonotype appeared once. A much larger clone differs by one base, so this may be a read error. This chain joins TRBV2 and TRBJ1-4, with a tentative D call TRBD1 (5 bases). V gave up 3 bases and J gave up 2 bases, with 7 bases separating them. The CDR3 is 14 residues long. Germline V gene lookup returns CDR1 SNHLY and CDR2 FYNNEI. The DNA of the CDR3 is TGTGCCAGCAGTGACAGGGTTACTAATGAAAAACTGTTTTTT. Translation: CASSDRVTNEKLFF.

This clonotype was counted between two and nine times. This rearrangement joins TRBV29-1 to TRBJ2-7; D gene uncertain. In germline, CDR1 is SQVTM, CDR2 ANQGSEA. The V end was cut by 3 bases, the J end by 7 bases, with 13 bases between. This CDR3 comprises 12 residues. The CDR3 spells CSVDGPLGEQYF. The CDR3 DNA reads TGCAGCGTTGATGGCCCACTGGGAGAGCAGTACTTC.

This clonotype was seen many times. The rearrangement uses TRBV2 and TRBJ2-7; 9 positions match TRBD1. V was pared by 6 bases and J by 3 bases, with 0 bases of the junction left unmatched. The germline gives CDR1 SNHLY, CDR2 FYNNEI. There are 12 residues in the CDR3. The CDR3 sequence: CASRDRGYEQYF. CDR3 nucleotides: TGTGCCAGCAGGGACAGGGGCTACGAGCAGTACTTC.

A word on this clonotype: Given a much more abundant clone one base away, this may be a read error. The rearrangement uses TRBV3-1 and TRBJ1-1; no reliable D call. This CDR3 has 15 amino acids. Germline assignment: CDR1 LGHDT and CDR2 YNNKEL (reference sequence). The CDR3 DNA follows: TGTGTCAGCAGCTCCAGAGTGGGGATGAACACTGAAGCTTTCTTT. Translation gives CVSSSRVGMNTEAFF.